This entry lists 5 T cell receptor beta chains sequenced from one sample in a study of shared clonotypes between healthy human individuals. Measured with immunoSEQ multiplex PCR; TCRdb has only the in-frame clones, and not every one. The sample lists a few hundred thousand clones; less than 75% were seen once. Sequencing was done on a sample of memory CD4+ T cells sorted from blood. Subset denoted: CD45RA-negative fraction. These receptors originate from a man under 40 in good health.

This chain connects TRBV19 to TRBJ1-1; no definite D call. The CDR3 extends over 11 amino acids. The V gene lost 6 bases and the J gene lost 3 bases, with 5 bases spanning the gap. Germline-derived CDR1 and CDR2 are LNHDA and SQIVND (reference sequence). CDR3 nucleotides: TGTGCCAGTAGAACCGACACTGAAGCTTTCTTT. It codes for CASRTDTEAFF.

The chain uses TRBV5-4 and TRBJ1-4, with 9 bases matching TRBD1. Germline CDR1 SGHNT, CDR2 YYREEE (reference sequence). The trim removed 4 bases at V and 8 bases at J, leaving 6 bases unmatched. This CDR3 region has 14 residues. Here the CDR3 DNA reads TGTGCCAGCAGCCCGGGACAGGGCGTGGAAAAACTGTTTTTT. The encoded protein is CASSPGQGVEKLFF.

This sequence joins TRBV28 and TRBJ2-3; no clear D gene. The CDR3 has 17 residues. The germline V gene encodes CDR1 MDHEN and CDR2 SYDVKM. The germline V and J ends were trimmed by 8 bases and 0 bases, with 21 bases remaining between them. This chain's CDR3 is CASPRTAQPASTDTQYF. The CDR3 DNA is TGTGCCAGCCCCCGGACCGCGCAACCAGCTAGCACAGATACGCAGTATTTT.

The rearrangement joins TRBV12-5 to TRBJ2-7; 10 bases are a match to TRBD1. J gave up 6 bases and V 2 bases, and 19 bases lay outside the gene matches. This CDR3 region has 19 residues. Germline V gene lookup returns CDR1 LGHNT and CDR2 FRNRAP. CDR3: CASGLLRDRGSHTNCEQYF. The CDR3 DNA reads TGTGCTAGTGGTTTGCTACGGGACAGGGGTAGCCATACTAACTGCGAGCAGTACTTC.

The chain is built from TRBV7-2 and TRBJ2-1; D is undetermined. CDR3 length equals 15 residues. Trimming pared 5 bases from V and 5 bases from J, leaving 16 bases between. Per germline, CDR1 SGHTA and CDR2 FQGNSA. The CDR3: CASSLNYVPDNEQFF. CDR3 in DNA: TGTGCCAGCAGCCTAAACTACGTCCCCGACAATGAGCAGTTCTTC.